Described below is a single T cell receptor beta chain sequence and its context. What this receptor recognizes is not known. Base qualities are not provided; no much larger clone lies one nucleotide away. Reading from cysteine to phenylalanine, the CDR3 counts 15 amino acids. The kept DNA is CDR3 alone, 45 bases in frame from the first base. Sequences WNHNN (CDR1) and SYGVQD (CDR2) are obtained from the germline V gene (reference sequence). For this chain, trimming is 1 base at the V end and 12 bases at the J end, and the number of junction bases without a gene match is 7. The data are from a study of T cell responses to AZD1222 COVID-19 vaccine (dated by TCRdb to the early 2020s). Background on the whole study: A total of roughly 240 trial participants underwent TCR sequencing, of whom some 210 received two doses of AZD1222 and roughly 25 received two doses of the MenACWY control vaccine. Trial participants were enrolled by age into 18-55, 56-69 and 70-plus year subgroups, with approximately 160, 26 and 62 TCR-sequenced participants respectively. Overall study outcomes, separate from this receptor: Most participants were white British and females outnumbered males, and the authors suggested that clonal diversity may have been underestimated. Reportedly, almost half of the unique spike-specific TCRs recognized epitopes lying outside the regions that are mutated in the B.1.351 and B.1.1.7 variants. The 56-69-year group was small, and its depth increase did not reach significance, likely because of low power. Spike-specific TCR breadth and depth rose significantly after two AZD1222 doses compared with day 0 and with MenACWY recipients. Because no day 14 peak-response samples were available, the repertoires could be characterized only after the peak T cell response. Conclusions about previously exposed vaccinees were limited because only six AZD1222 recipients were SARS-CoV-2 seropositive at baseline. The whole spike protein was spanned by vaccine-associated CD4 TCRs, and dominant responses were seen in regions 160-218 and 743-854.

The CDR3 regions of human TCRbeta chains were analyzed by immunosequencing. Turning to the authors' computational methods: Repertoire TCRs were matched against a reference library of SARS-CoV-2-specific TCRs generated with the MIRA antigen-specificity platform. Breadth was defined as the fraction of unique TCRs that were SARS-CoV-2-associated, and depth was defined as the fraction of total T cells that were SARS-CoV-2-associated. Using the MIRA data, each spike-specific TCR was assigned both to the spike region to which the TCR was reactive and to a CD4 or CD8 class. Log10-transformed breadth and depth values were compared by one-way ANOVA with Sidak's multiple comparisons tests. The table comes from immuneACCESS by way of TCRdb, which keeps in-frame sequences with V and J called. Part of the clones is missing from these tables; in studies checked, under half for an unresolved V gene and the rest for unknown reasons. Clone size and V and J calls were adopted from that table, with D and trimming inferred from the DNA. Counted in this sample were roughly 90,000 clones; 85% to 90% of them appeared once. Jointly, the top ten make up under 3% of the sample.

The time point label corresponds to: about 28 days (+/-7) after the second vaccine dose. AZD1222 recipients with second doses at about 4 weeks or about 12 weeks were pooled, because spike-specific TCR depth and breadth did not differ between schedules. Vaccinee samples were obtained from the UK trials COV001 and COV002, which included a single-blind randomized controlled phase 2/3 trial of AZD1222 (ChAdOx1 nCoV-19) in healthy adults. For TCRbeta chain sequencing, PBMC samples from trial participants were taken at day 0 and at day 28 after the second dose. The TCR sequence derives from an adult who received the AZD1222 COVID-19 vaccine. The chain is made from TRBV10-1 and TRBJ2-1; the central 12 bases match TRBD2. The source was peripheral blood, collected 28 days after the second AZD1222 dose. The nucleotides are TGCGCCAGCAGTGAGTTGTCTAGCGGGAGGGCCCTGCAGTTCTTC. Translated, this gives CASSELSSGRALQFF.